This passage covers 29 T cell receptor beta chains from one sample sequenced in a study of blood T cell repertoires in COVID-19. The table came from immunoSEQ multiplex PCR; TCRdb's copy has only in-frame clones and leaves some out. This sample yields a few hundred thousand clones, of which 70% to 90% are seen a single time; around 4% belongs to the top ten. Specimen: peripheral blood. Every receptor here comes from a woman in her 50s with active or convalescent COVID-19.

The chain is built from TRBV3-1 (or the pseudogene TRBV3-2) and TRBJ2-7, with 7 bases identical to TRBD2. The trim removed 1 base at V and 3 bases at J, leaving 6 bases unmatched. This CDR3 has 15 amino acids. The germline V gene has CDR1 LGHDT and CDR2 YNNKEL (reference sequence). This CDR3 reads CASSQVSPGGYEQYF. The CDR3 DNA is TGTGCCAGCAGCCAAGTCTCGCCGGGAGGCTACGAGCAGTACTTC.

For the CDR3, the DNA is TGTGCCAGCAGTTACGCGGGCGTCGGCACTGAAGCTTTCTTT. Its protein product is CASSYAGVGTEAFF. This chain connects TRBV28 to TRBJ1-1; D is unclear. The length of the CDR3 is 14 residues. Per the germline V gene, CDR1 is MDHEN and CDR2 is SYDVKM. Trimming took 4 bases from V and 4 from J, leaving 13 bases between them.

V and J are TRBV6-5 and TRBJ1-5, with a tentative D call TRBD1 (5 bases). The CDR3 contains 15 residues. Deletions cut 2 bases from V and 0 bases from J, with 8 bases between. CDR1 MNHEY and CDR2 SVGAGI come from the germline V gene. The CDR3 DNA reads as TGTGCCAGCAGTTACCCGGACATTAGCAATCAGCCCCAGCATTTT. Translated: CASSYPDISNQPQHF.

This chain joins TRBV27 and TRBJ1-6; 7 bases match TRBD1. CDR1 and CDR2 from the germline V gene are MNHEY and SMNVEV (reference sequence). This CDR3 is 12 amino acids long. The trim removed 3 bases at V and 11 bases at J, leaving 1 base unmatched. CDR3: CASSFDRAPLHF. The CDR3 coding sequence is TGTGCCAGCAGTTTTGACAGGGCACCCCTCCACTTT.

The chain employs TRBV28 and TRBJ1-5; D ambiguous. The germline V gene has CDR1 MDHEN and CDR2 SYDVKM. This CDR3 is built from 17 residues. V shed 6 bases and J shed 5 bases, with 23 bases lying between them. Here the CDR3 reads CASSPSGTSRSYQPQHF. The CDR3 nucleotides read TGTGCCAGCAGCCCCTCCGGCACCAGTAGGAGTTATCAGCCCCAGCATTTT.

The chain is built from TRBV5-1 and TRBJ1-2, with D possibly matching TRBD1 (5 bases). Trimming took off 4 bases at V and 3 bases at J, with 10 bases between the two ends. This CDR3 region has 13 residues. Germline lookup yields CDR1 SGHRS and CDR2 YFSETQ. CDR3 sequence (DNA): TGCGCCAGCAGCCGGGACTCCGACTATGGCTACACCTTC. Protein: CASSRDSDYGYTF.

This rearrangement joins TRBV9 to TRBJ2-1; the D is unclear. Germline V gene sequence: CDR1 SGDLS, CDR2 YYNGEE. Trimming left V 4 bases short and J 4 bases short, with 12 bases between. This CDR3 contains 14 residues. This chain's CDR3 is CASSLTTEYNEQFF. CDR3 bases: TGTGCCAGCAGCCTGACGACTGAGTACAATGAGCAGTTCTTC.

The V call is TRBV10-3, the J call TRBJ2-6, with TRBD1 as a possible D gene (6 bases). Trimming stripped 6 bases from V and 4 bases from J, with 16 bases between. Germline CDR1 and CDR2: ENHRY and SYGVKD. The CDR3 runs to 16 residues. The CDR3 is CAISRVRGTGANVLTF. The DNA of the CDR3 is TGTGCCATCAGCCGCGTCAGGGGTACGGGGGCCAACGTCCTGACTTTC.

This CDR3 is CAIRLPGSNQPQHF. CDR3 DNA sequence: TGTGCCATCAGGCTTCCGGGATCGAATCAGCCCCAGCATTTT. This chain uses TRBV10-3 with TRBJ1-5; D gene unclear. This CDR3 comprises 14 residues. V was trimmed by 6 bases and J by 4 bases, leaving 13 bases between them. Germline CDR1 is ENHRY and CDR2 is SYGVKD.

This sequence joins TRBV29-1 and TRBJ1-2; TRBD1 aligns across 7 bases. The CDR3 has 13 residues. CDR1 and CDR2 (germline): SQVTM, ANQGSEA. V lost 4 bases and J lost 2; bases outside the gene matches: 4. As DNA, the CDR3 is TGCAGCGTTGGAACGGGACAGAACTATGGCTACACCTTC. This sequence encodes CSVGTGQNYGYTF. The complete variable domain, with remaining parts taken from reference TRBV29-1 and TRBJ1-2, reads SAVISQKPSRDICQRGTSLTIQCQVDSQVTMMFWYRQQPGQSLTLIATANQGSEATYESGFVIDKFPISRPNLTFSTLTVSNMSPEDSSIYLCSVGTGQNYGYTFGSGTRLTVV.

This clone was detected a few times. The gene calls are TRBV12-3 or TRBV12-4 and TRBJ1-1, with 8 bases identical to TRBD1. The CDR3 loop spans 13 amino acids. The V and J ends lost 6 bases and 4 bases, in that order; junction bases with no gene match: 4. CDR3 nucleotide sequence: TGTGCCAGCAGAAGACAGGGGAGCACTGAAGCTTTCTTT. Its translation: CASRRQGSTEAFF.

The genes are TRBV5-6 and TRBJ2-1, with TRBD2 identical over 10 bases. With V trimmed by 1 base and J by 8 bases, 9 bases remained unmatched. In germline, CDR1 is SGHDT, CDR2 YYEEEE. There are 16 residues in the CDR3. CDR3 nucleotide sequence: TGTGCCAGCAGCTTGAAGGCCAGCGGGAGGGCCTATGAGCAGTTCTTC. Translation gives CASSLKASGRAYEQFF.

The CDR3 is CATWGGAGKYEQYF. The CDR3 nucleotides read TGTGCCACATGGGGCGGGGCCGGGAAGTACGAGCAGTACTTC. The chain combines TRBV10-3 with TRBJ2-7, with D perhaps matching TRBD2 (6 bases). Trimming took 10 bases from V and 4 from J, leaving 20 bases between them. There are 14 residues in the CDR3. Per the germline V gene, CDR1 is ENHRY and CDR2 is SYGVKD.

This clone was found once. This chain links TRBV14 with TRBJ1-4; 9 bases fit TRBD1. This CDR3 spans 15 amino acids. J lost 5 bases, V lost 2 bases, and 3 bases had no gene match. The germline V gene encodes CDR1 SGHDN and CDR2 FVKESK. This CDR3 reads CASSQNRGPNEKLFF. DNA of the CDR3: TGTGCCAGCAGCCAAAACAGGGGGCCAAATGAAAAACTGTTTTTT.

This chain connects TRBV27 to TRBJ2-5; D perhaps matches TRBD1 (6 bases). V gave up 5 bases and J gave up 3 bases, with 16 bases separating them. The CDR3 length is 15 residues. The germline CDR1 and CDR2 sequences are MNHEY and SMNVEV (reference sequence). The DNA for the CDR3 is TGTGCCAGCAGTCCACCCACCTGGACAGAAGAGACCCAGTACTTC. This encodes CASSPPTWTEETQYF.

The chain uses TRBV21-1 and TRBJ2-1; the D call in the table, TRBD2, was not verified against the DNA. TRBV21-1 is listed as a pseudogene. CDR3 length: 14 amino acids. Written as DNA, the CDR3 is TGTGCCAGCAGCAAAGAGGCTAGCGGGGGTGAGCAGTTCTTC. Protein product: CASSKEASGGEQFF.

Notes on this clone: The same CDR3 is also encoded by other DNA sequences in this sample. This CDR3 reads CASSPGLAGETQYF. The DNA for the CDR3 is TGTGCCAGCAGCCCGGGACTAGCGGGAGAGACCCAGTACTTC. The gene calls are TRBV5-4 and TRBJ2-5; 12 bases are a match to TRBD2. This CDR3 region has 14 residues. Trimming at V came to 4 bases and at J to 4 bases, leaving 2 bases not matched to a gene. Germline V gene lookup returns CDR1 SGHNT and CDR2 YYREEE (reference sequence).

The V and J genes are TRBV25-1 and TRBJ2-5; D is perhaps TRBD2 (5 bases). CDR3 length equals 14 residues. Trimming removed 2 bases from V and 0 bases from J, with 7 bases in between. Per the germline V gene, CDR1 is MGHDK and CDR2 is SYGVNS. CDR3 bases: TGTGCCAGCAGTGAACGGGGTCACCAAGAGACCCAGTACTTC. Its translation: CASSERGHQETQYF. Based on the CDR3 plus reference TRBV25-1 and TRBJ2-5, the full variable domain is EADIYQTPRYLVIGTGKKITLECSQTMGHDKMYWYQQDPGMELHLIHYSYGVNSTEKGDLSSESTVSRIRTEHFPLTLESARPSHTSQYLCASSERGHQETQYFGPGTRLLVL.

The chain employs TRBV6-4 and TRBJ2-1; TRBD2 matches at 9 bases. The CDR3 spans 15 residues. CDR1 and CDR2 from the germline V gene are MRHNA and SNTAGT. V lost 5 bases to trimming and J lost 4 bases; unmatched junction nucleotides: 6. The DNA for the CDR3 is TGTGCCAGCAGTAAAGCGGGAGGAGAATACAATGAGCAGTTCTTC. Amino acid sequence: CASSKAGGEYNEQFF.

The gene calls are TRBV10-1 and TRBJ2-1, with TRBD2 matching 8 bases. V was clipped by 6 bases and J by 7 bases; unmatched bases: 2. Germline CDR1 and CDR2: WNHNN and SYGVQD (reference sequence). This CDR3 spans 12 amino acids. The CDR3 bases are TGCGCCAGCAGGGGACTAGGGAATGAGCAGTTCTTC. It yields the protein CASRGLGNEQFF.

This chain connects TRBV5-4 to TRBJ2-7; the D gene is possibly TRBD1 (6 bases). The CDR3 is made up of 17 amino acids. The germline CDR1 and CDR2 sequences are SGHNT and YYREEE (reference sequence). Trimming took 0 bases from V and 3 from J, leaving 19 bases between them. The CDR3 bases are TGTGCCAGCAGCTTGGACAGGGCTAAATGGAGCGACTACGAGCAGTACTTC. Encoded protein: CASSLDRAKWSDYEQYF.

This clone was recorded only once. The chain joins TRBV5-5 to TRBJ1-2, with D maybe TRBD1 (6 bases). The V gene's germline CDR1 is SGHKS and CDR2 YYEKEE (reference sequence). This CDR3 region has 16 residues. V lost 0 bases to trimming and J lost 2 bases, with 14 bases between them. CDR3 bases: TGTGCCAGCAGCTTGGGGGTCGCAGGGGAAAACTATGGCTACACCTTC. Amino acids: CASSLGVAGENYGYTF.

The gene calls are TRBV2 and TRBJ2-7; 7 positions match TRBD2. Trimming took 8 bases from V and 0 from J; bases not matched to a gene: 4. The length of the CDR3 is 13 residues. The V gene's germline CDR1 is SNHLY and CDR2 FYNNEI. The CDR3 protein is CASGGTISYEQYF. The CDR3 nucleotides read TGTGCCAGCGGAGGGACTATCTCCTACGAGCAGTACTTC.

The sample holds one count of this clone. V gene TRBV7-2 combines with J gene TRBJ2-6; TRBD1 aligns across 7 bases. J was trimmed by 2 bases and V by 4 bases; bases with no gene match: 5. There are 16 residues in the CDR3. Germline V gene data show CDR1 as SGHTA and CDR2 as FQGNSA. CDR3 residues: CASSSQGVAGANVLTF. In DNA form, the CDR3 reads TGTGCCAGCAGCTCCCAGGGGGTCGCTGGGGCCAACGTCCTGACTTTC.

The V and J genes are TRBV5-1 and TRBJ2-5, with D possibly TRBD1 on 5 matching bases. The CDR3 covers 14 residues. The germline gives CDR1 SGHRS, CDR2 YFSETQ. V gave up 0 bases and J gave up 4 bases, with 10 bases separating them. The CDR3 loop reads CASSLADSGETQYF. The DNA for the CDR3 is TGCGCCAGCAGCTTGGCCGACAGTGGAGAGACCCAGTACTTC.

The V and J genes are TRBV7-3 and TRBJ2-5, with TRBD2 identical over 12 bases. The CDR3 is 19 amino acids. V lost 2 bases, J lost 3 bases, and 13 bases stayed unmatched. Germline values: CDR1 SGHTA, CDR2 FQGTGA. CDR3 loop: CASSLAPRTSGRTEETQYF. Written as DNA, the CDR3 is TGTGCCAGCAGCTTAGCACCCAGAACTAGCGGGAGGACGGAAGAGACCCAGTACTTC.

The chain uses TRBV12-3 or TRBV12-4 and TRBJ2-1, with 11 positions matching TRBD2. V dropped 3 bases and J dropped 9; count of bases not matched to a gene: 1. There are 13 residues in the CDR3. The CDR3 here is CASSFSGRGEQFF. The CDR3 DNA is TGTGCCAGCAGTTTTAGCGGGAGGGGTGAGCAGTTCTTC.

This rearrangement joins TRBV9 to TRBJ2-2; D might be TRBD1 (5 bases). V dropped 0 bases and J dropped 4 bases, with 10 bases sitting between them. Germline-derived CDR1 and CDR2 are SGDLS and YYNGEE. The CDR3 totals 15 residues. For the CDR3, the DNA is TGTGCCAGCAGCGTAGTGCAGGGCTCCACCGGGGAGCTGTTTTTT. Protein product: CASSVVQGSTGELFF. The full variable domain, its missing parts supplied by reference TRBV9 and TRBJ2-2, is DSGVTQTPKHLITATGQRVTLRCSPRSGDLSVYWYQQSLDQGLQFLIQYYNGEERAKGNILERFSAQQFPDLHSELNLSSLELGDSALYFCASSVVQGSTGELFFGEGSRLTVL.

This chain connects TRBV2 to TRBJ1-2, with D tentatively TRBD1 (5 bases). CDR1 is SNHLY and CDR2 is FYNNEI in the germline V gene. Trimming left V 7 bases short and J 9 bases short, with 18 bases between. CDR3 size: 13 residues. As DNA, the CDR3 is TGTGCCAGCATTCGGCAGGGAATAGATCGCTACACCTTC. Its translation: CASIRQGIDRYTF.